The rows below give T cell receptor beta chains drawn from one sample of a study of cytomegalovirus exposure and HLA in healthy donors. Assay used: immunoSEQ multiplex PCR; TCRdb lists only in-frame clones, some missing. There are 190,000 or so clones in the sample; 82% occur only once, and around 6.3% lies in the top ten. The sample consisted of PBMCs. All receptors come from a woman in her fifties or sixties in good health and CMV-seropositive. Both conserved end residues are part of each CDR3. Fields, in order: D gene, J gene, V gene, clone size, CDR3 length, CDR3 protein, CDR3 DNA. D genes are given only for firm matches. Rows give clone size only sometimes, using once, few, many, or a class for an expanded clone.

>.|TRBJ2-7|TRBV27|.|16
CASSLWDAFGTHEVYF
TGTGCCAGCAGTTTATGGGACGCCTTCGGGACACACGAGGTGTACTTC
>.|TRBJ1-3|TRBV28|.|13
CASSQGSGNTIYF
TGTGCCAGCTCTCAGGGTTCTGGAAACACCATATATTTT
>TRBD2|TRBJ2-1|TRBV5-4|.|17
CASSLGAGGPYYNEQFF
TGTGCCAGCAGCTTGGGCGCGGGGGGCCCCTATTACAATGAGCAGTTCTTC
>.|TRBJ2-7|TRBV7-7|.|15
CASSPGDKGSYEQYF
TGTGCCAGCAGCCCAGGGGACAAGGGGTCCTACGAGCAGTACTTC
>.|TRBJ2-1|TRBV9|few|14
CASSVSSANNEQFF
TGTGCCAGCAGCGTATCTAGTGCCAACAATGAGCAGTTCTTC
>.|TRBJ2-1|TRBV7-9|.|14
CASIKRESYNEQFF
TGTGCCAGCATCAAAAGGGAGTCCTACAATGAGCAGTTCTTC
>.|TRBJ2-7|TRBV18|.|14
CASSPTGVEDEQYF
TGTGCCAGCTCACCGACAGGAGTGGAGGACGAGCAGTACTTC
>.|TRBJ2-7|TRBV21-1|.|17
CASSKGGASGRMYEQYF
TGTGCCAGCAGCAAAGGGGGGGCTAGCGGGAGAATGTACGAGCAGTACTTC
>.|TRBJ2-1|TRBV5-8|.|15
CASSPLISGYNEQFF
TGTGCCAGCAGCCCACTGATTAGCGGCTACAATGAGCAGTTCTTC
>TRBD2|TRBJ2-2|TRBV4-2|.|18
CASSLREIAGTVFGELFF
TGTGCCAGCAGCCTTCGGGAAATAGCGGGAACCGTCTTCGGGGAGCTGTTTTTT
>TRBD1|TRBJ2-5|TRBV7-8|.|13
CASSVTGEQTQYF
TGTGCCAGCAGTGTGACAGGGGAACAGACCCAGTACTTC
>.|TRBJ2-7|TRBV9|.|13
CASSGLTGSEQYF
TGTGCCAGCAGCGGATTAACAGGGAGCGAGCAGTACTTC
>TRBD1|TRBJ2-7|TRBV2|.|15
CASRTLRDRGYEQYF
TGTGCCAGCAGGACCCTCCGGGACAGAGGCTACGAGCAGTACTTC
>TRBD1|TRBJ2-5|TRBV7-8|few|14
CASSYGTAQETQYF
TGTGCCAGCAGCTATGGGACAGCCCAGGAGACCCAGTACTTC
>.|TRBJ2-5|TRBV5-4|.|12
CASSLAGGTQYF
TGTGCCAGCAGCTTGGCCGGTGGGACCCAGTACTTC
>TRBD2|TRBJ2-7|TRBV5-1|.|15
CASSLETSGGSEQYF
TGCGCCAGCAGCTTGGAGACTAGCGGGGGTAGCGAGCAGTACTTC
>TRBD1|TRBJ1-5|TRBV5-6|.|17
CASSYWDARGEKEPQHF
TGTGCCAGCAGCTATTGGGATGCCAGGGGGGAAAAGGAGCCCCAGCATTTT